This entry lists 15 T cell receptor beta chains sequenced from one sample in a study of shared clonotypes between healthy human individuals. Only in-frame clones appear in the TCRdb table, and some are missing; sequencing was by immunoSEQ multiplex PCR. The table lists around 2.5 million clones, 93% of them singletons. Material for sequencing was naive CD4+ T cells from PBMCs. Subset here: CD45RA+ positively selected. These receptors were obtained from a man aged 18 to 29 in good health. Some clones in this sample may be carry-over from other donors' samples.

The chain employs TRBV5-6 and TRBJ1-3, with 7 bases that match TRBD1. The CDR3 contains 16 residues. Germline V CDR1 and CDR2: SGHDT, YYEEEE. V shed 6 bases and J 3 bases; nucleotides not matched to a gene: 12. The chain's CDR3 is CASKIDRASFGNTIYF. The CDR3 nucleotides are TGTGCCAGCAAAATCGACAGGGCTTCATTTGGAAACACCATATATTTT.

The rearrangement links TRBV11-3 to TRBJ2-3, with D possibly being TRBD1 or TRBD2 (5 bases each). V was pared by 9 bases and J by 5 bases, with 18 bases between. Germline V CDR1 and CDR2: SGHNT, YENEEA. The CDR3 consists of 14 residues. CDR3 in DNA: TGTGCCAGTTCCCCGGGGCCCCGGGGAGATACGCAGTATTTT. Translating gives CASSPGPRGDTQYF.

This clone was seen just once. The chain uses TRBV28 and TRBJ2-7; D ambiguous. The CDR3 spans 13 residues. V was pared by 5 bases and J by 2 bases, with 10 bases between. CDR1 is MDHEN and CDR2 is SYDVKM in the germline V gene. Here the CDR3 DNA reads TGTGCCAGCAGTCCCACACAGACCTACGAGCAGTACTTC. Protein product: CASSPTQTYEQYF. The whole variable domain, remainder taken from reference TRBV28 and TRBJ2-7, is DVKVTQSSRYLVKRTGEKVFLECVQDMDHENMFWYRQDPGLGLRLIYFSYDVKMKEKGDIPEGYSVSREKKERFSLILESASTNQTSMYLCASSPTQTYEQYFGPGTRLTVT.

Points on this clone: This specimen includes other DNA sequences encoding the same CDR3. This chain connects TRBV18 to TRBJ2-5, with D tentatively TRBD1 or TRBD2 (6 bases each). There are 13 residues in the CDR3. The V gene's germline CDR1 is KGHSH and CDR2 LQKENI. V shed 1 base and J shed 5 bases, with 8 bases lying between them. CDR3 residues: CASSPRGAETQYF. CDR3 DNA sequence: TGTGCCAGCTCACCACGGGGGGCTGAGACCCAGTACTTC.

This chain joins TRBV29-1 and TRBJ1-1, with D maybe TRBD1 (6 bases). The CDR3 has 12 residues. The V gene's germline CDR1 is SQVTM and CDR2 ANQGSEA. The CDR3 DNA is TGCAGTACAGGGTACAATCTCGCTGAAGCTTTCTTT. This codes for CSTGYNLAEAFF.

The V gene is TRBV18, the J gene TRBJ2-7; D possibly corresponds to TRBD1 (6 bases). Looked up from germline, CDR1 is KGHSH and CDR2 is LQKENI. This CDR3 has 14 amino acids. Trimming pared 3 bases from V and 5 bases from J, leaving 14 bases between. The CDR3 sequence: CASSPLGGFDEQYF. In DNA, the CDR3 is TGTGCCAGCTCACCTCTAGGGGGTTTCGACGAGCAGTACTTC.

The chain recombines TRBV12-5 with TRBJ2-1; 10 nucleotides agree with TRBD2. The CDR3 totals 19 residues. The germline gives CDR1 LGHNT, CDR2 FRNRAP. J gave up 9 bases and V 3 bases, and 20 bases lay outside the gene matches. The CDR3 DNA sequence: TGTGCTAGTGGTTTAGGAAGGACTAGCGGCACACAATCCCGAGGTGAGCAGTTCTTC. Translation: CASGLGRTSGTQSRGEQFF.

V gene TRBV15 combines with J gene TRBJ1-5; D is unclear. Germline V gives CDR1 LNHNV, CDR2 YYDKDF (reference sequence). The CDR3 has 12 amino acids. V was pared by 8 bases and J by 3 bases, with 8 bases between. CDR3 DNA: TGTGCCACCCGGGTCCCCAATCAGCCCCAGCATTTT. Amino acids: CATRVPNQPQHF. Complete variable domain (other parts from reference TRBV15 and TRBJ1-5): DAMVIQNPRYQVTQFGKPVTLSCSQTLNHNVMYWYQQKSSQAPKLLFHYYDKDFNNEADTPDNFQSRRPNTSFCFLDIRSPGLGDTAMYLCATRVPNQPQHFGDGTRLSIL.

This clone was seen only a few times. V usage is TRBV4-1 and J usage is TRBJ1-5, with D uncertain. V was pared by 1 base and J by 6 bases, with 10 bases between. Per germline, CDR1 MGHRA and CDR2 YSYEKL. The CDR3 length is 14 residues. The CDR3 loop reads CASSQVPSGQPQHF. In DNA, the CDR3 is TGCGCCAGCAGCCAAGTGCCGTCCGGTCAGCCCCAGCATTTT.

The chain joins TRBV7-9 to TRBJ1-3; D is unclear. Germline CDR1 reads SEHNR; CDR2 reads FQNEAQ (reference sequence). The CDR3 extends over 15 amino acids. V lost 5 bases to trimming and J lost 1 base, with 12 bases between them. This CDR3 is CASSPNAVSGNTIYF. DNA for the CDR3: TGTGCCAGCAGCCCCAACGCGGTTTCTGGAAACACCATATATTTT.

This clone has just one count. An end of the junction does not agree with germline; a read error may underlie this. The sample carries other DNA sequences with the same CDR3. The genes are TRBV6-6 and TRBJ1-2, with D tentatively TRBD1 (6 bases). The CDR3 spans 16 residues. Looked up from germline, CDR1 is MNHNY and CDR2 is SVGAGI (reference sequence). The CDR3, as DNA: TGTGCCAGCAGTTACCCCCCGGGGGGGGCATACTACGGCTACACCTTC. Amino acid sequence: CASSYPPGGAYYGYTF.

This clone was observed a few times. The J gene is TRBJ1-1, the V gene TRBV6-6; D ambiguous. Germline CDR1 MNHNY, CDR2 SVGAGI (reference sequence). V was shortened by 5 bases and J by 1 base, with 11 bases between the two germline ends. CDR3 size: 14 residues. The CDR3 DNA follows: TGTGCCAGCAGTACACGGACGGGGAACACTGAAGCTTTCTTT. Translating gives CASSTRTGNTEAFF.

The J gene is TRBJ1-1, the V gene TRBV11-1; D perhaps matches TRBD1 (6 bases). V lost 4 bases and J lost 4, with 13 bases in between. This CDR3 is built from 14 residues. Germline V CDR1 and CDR2: SGHAT, FQDESV (reference sequence). The CDR3 bases are TGTGCCAGCAGCTCGAGGGGGGTACCCACTGAAGCTTTCTTT. Protein: CASSSRGVPTEAFF.

The chain employs TRBV28 and TRBJ2-5; maybe TRBD1 (5 bases). Germline V lookup: CDR1 MDHEN, CDR2 SYDVKM. Between the trimmed V and J ends, which lost 5 bases and 7 bases, there was a span of 14 bases. This CDR3 is 13 amino acids long. Here the CDR3 reads CASSSRALWTQYF. The CDR3 DNA is TGTGCCAGCAGTAGCAGGGCGCTTTGGACCCAGTACTTC.

The chain has TRBV28 and TRBJ2-3, with D possibly matching TRBD1 (6 bases). Trimming stripped 5 bases from V and 0 bases from J, with 12 bases between. The germline V gene encodes CDR1 MDHEN and CDR2 SYDVKM. The CDR3 contains 15 residues. The CDR3, as DNA: TGTGCCAGCAGTGCCGGGACAACAAGCACAGATACGCAGTATTTT. It encodes CASSAGTTSTDTQYF.